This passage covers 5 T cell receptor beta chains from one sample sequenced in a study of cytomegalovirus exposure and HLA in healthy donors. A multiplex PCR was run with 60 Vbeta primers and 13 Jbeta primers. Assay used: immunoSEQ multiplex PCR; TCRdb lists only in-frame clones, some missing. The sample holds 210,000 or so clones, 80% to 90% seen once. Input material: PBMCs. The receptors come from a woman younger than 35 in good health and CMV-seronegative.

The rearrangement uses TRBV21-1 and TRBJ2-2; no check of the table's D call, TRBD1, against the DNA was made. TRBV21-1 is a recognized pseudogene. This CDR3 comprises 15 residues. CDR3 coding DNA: TGTGCCAGCAGCGAACCAGGGGATCGCACCGGGGAGCTGTTTTTT. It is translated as CASSEPGDRTGELFF.

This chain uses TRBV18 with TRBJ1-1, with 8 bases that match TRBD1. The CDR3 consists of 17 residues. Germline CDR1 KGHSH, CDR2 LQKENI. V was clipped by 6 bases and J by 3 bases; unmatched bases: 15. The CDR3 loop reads CASSPRVEDRVDTEAFF. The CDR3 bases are TGTGCCAGCTCCCCGAGGGTTGAGGACAGGGTAGACACTGAAGCTTTCTTT.

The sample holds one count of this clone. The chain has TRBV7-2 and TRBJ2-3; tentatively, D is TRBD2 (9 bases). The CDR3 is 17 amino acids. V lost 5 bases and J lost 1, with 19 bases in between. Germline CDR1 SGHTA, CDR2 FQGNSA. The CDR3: CASSPGGGGVGTDTQYF. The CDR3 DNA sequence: TGTGCCAGCAGCCCAGGGGGCGGGGGGGTTGGCACAGATACGCAGTATTTT.

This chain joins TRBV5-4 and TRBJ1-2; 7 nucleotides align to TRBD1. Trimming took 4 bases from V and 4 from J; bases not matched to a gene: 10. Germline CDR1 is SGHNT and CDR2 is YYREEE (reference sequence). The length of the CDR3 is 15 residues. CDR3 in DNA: TGTGCCAGCAGCCTTCAGAGGGGGCAGGCCTATGGCTACACCTTC. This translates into CASSLQRGQAYGYTF.

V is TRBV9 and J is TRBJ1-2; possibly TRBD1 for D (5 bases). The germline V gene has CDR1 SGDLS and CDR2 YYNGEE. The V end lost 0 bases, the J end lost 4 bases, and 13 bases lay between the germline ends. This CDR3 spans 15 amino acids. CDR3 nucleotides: TGTGCCAGCAGCGTAGGTGGGGCATCTGCCTATGGCTACACCTTC. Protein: CASSVGGASAYGYTF.